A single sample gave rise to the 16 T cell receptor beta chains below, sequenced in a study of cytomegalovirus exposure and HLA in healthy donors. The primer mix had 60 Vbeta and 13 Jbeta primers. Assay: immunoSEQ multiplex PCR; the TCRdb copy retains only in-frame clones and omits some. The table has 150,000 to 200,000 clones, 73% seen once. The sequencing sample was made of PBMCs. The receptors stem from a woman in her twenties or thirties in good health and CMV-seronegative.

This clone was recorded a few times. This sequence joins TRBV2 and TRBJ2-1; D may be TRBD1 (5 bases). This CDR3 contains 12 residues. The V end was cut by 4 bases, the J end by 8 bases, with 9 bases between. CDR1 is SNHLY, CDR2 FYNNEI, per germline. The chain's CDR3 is CASSGRGHEQFF. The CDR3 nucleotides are TGTGCCAGCAGTGGTAGGGGCCATGAGCAGTTCTTC.

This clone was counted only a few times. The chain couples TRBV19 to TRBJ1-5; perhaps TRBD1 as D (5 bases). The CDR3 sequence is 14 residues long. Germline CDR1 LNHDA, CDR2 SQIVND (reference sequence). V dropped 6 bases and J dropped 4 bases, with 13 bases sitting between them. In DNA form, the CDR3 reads TGTGCCAGTAGCCGACGGGGGGAAAATCAGCCCCAGCATTTT. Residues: CASSRRGENQPQHF. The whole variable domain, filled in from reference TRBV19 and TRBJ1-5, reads DGGITQSPKYLFRKEGQNVTLSCEQNLNHDAMYWYRQDPGQGLRLIYYSQIVNDFQKGDIAEGYSVSREKKESFPLTVTSAQKNPTAFYLCASSRRGENQPQHFGDGTRLSIL.

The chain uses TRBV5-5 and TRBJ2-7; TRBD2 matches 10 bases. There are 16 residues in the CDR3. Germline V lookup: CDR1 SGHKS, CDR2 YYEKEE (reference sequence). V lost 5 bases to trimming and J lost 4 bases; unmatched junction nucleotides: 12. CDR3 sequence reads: CASSRTAGGPSYEQYF. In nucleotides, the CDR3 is TGTGCCAGCAGTCGGACAGCGGGAGGGCCGTCTTACGAGCAGTACTTC.

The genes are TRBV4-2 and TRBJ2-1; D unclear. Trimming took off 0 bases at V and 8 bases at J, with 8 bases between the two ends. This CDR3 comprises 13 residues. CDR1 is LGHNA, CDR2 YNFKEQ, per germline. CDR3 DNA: TGTGCCAGCAGCCAAGATCGAGCCCATGAGCAGTTCTTC. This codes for CASSQDRAHEQFF.

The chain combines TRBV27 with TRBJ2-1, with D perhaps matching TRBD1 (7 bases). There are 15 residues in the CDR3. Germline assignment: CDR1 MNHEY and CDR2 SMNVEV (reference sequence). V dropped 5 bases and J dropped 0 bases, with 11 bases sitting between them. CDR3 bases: TGTGCCAGCAGTAACCAGGGGGGCTCCTACAATGAGCAGTTCTTC. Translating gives CASSNQGGSYNEQFF.

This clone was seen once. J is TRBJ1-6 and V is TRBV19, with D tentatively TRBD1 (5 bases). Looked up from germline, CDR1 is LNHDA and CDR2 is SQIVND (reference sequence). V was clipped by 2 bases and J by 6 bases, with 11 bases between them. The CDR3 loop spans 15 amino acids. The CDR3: CASSIQGGSNSPLHF. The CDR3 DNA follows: TGTGCCAGTAGTATACAGGGAGGTAGTAATTCACCCCTCCACTTT.

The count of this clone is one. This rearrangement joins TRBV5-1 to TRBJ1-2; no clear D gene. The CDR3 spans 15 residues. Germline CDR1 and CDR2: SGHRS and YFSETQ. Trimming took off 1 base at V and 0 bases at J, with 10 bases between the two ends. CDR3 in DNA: TGCGCCAGCAGCTTGCAAGTTACAACTAACTATGGCTACACCTTC. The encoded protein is CASSLQVTTNYGYTF. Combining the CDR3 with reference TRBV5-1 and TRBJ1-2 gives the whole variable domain KAGVTQTPRYLIKTRGQQVTLSCSPISGHRSVSWYQQTPGQGLQFLFEYFSETQRNKGNFPGRFSGRQFSNSRSEMNVSTLELGDSALYLCASSLQVTTNYGYTFGSGTRLTVV.

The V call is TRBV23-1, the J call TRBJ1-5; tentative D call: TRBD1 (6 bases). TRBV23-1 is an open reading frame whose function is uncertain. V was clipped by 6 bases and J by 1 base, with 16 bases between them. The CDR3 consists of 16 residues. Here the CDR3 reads CASRRAIGQSNQPQHF. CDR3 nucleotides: TGCGCCAGCAGACGCGCGATTGGACAGAGCAATCAGCCCCAGCATTTT.

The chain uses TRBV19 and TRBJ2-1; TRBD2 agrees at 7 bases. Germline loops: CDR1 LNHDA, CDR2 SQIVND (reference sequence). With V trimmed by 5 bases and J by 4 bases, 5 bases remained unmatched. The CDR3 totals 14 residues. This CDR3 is CASSPTSAYNEQFF. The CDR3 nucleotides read TGTGCCAGTAGTCCCACTAGCGCGTACAATGAGCAGTTCTTC.

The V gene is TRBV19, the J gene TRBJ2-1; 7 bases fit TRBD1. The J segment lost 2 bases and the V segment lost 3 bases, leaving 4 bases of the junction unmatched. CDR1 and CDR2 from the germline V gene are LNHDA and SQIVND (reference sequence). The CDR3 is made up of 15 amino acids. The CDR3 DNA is TGTGCCAGTAGTATTGGGACAGAACCCTACAATGAGCAGTTCTTC. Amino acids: CASSIGTEPYNEQFF.

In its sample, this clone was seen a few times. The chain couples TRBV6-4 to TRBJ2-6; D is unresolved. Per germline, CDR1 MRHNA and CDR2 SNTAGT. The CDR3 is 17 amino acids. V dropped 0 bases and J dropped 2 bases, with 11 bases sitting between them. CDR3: CASSDSAGGAGANVLTF. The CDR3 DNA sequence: TGTGCCAGCAGTGACTCGGCAGGTGGTGCTGGGGCCAACGTCCTGACTTTC.

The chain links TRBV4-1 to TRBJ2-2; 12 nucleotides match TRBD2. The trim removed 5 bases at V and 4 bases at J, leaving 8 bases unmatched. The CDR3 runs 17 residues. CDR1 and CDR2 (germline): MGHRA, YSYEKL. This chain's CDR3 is CASSFRLAGVSTGELFF. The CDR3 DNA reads TGCGCCAGCAGCTTCCGACTAGCGGGAGTGAGCACCGGGGAGCTGTTTTTT.

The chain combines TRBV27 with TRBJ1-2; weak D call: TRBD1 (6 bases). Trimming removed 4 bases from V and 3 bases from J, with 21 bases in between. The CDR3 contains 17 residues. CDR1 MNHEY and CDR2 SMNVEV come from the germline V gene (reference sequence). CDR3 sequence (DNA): TGTGCCAGCAGTTCCCCCCGCAGTGCAGGGGCCCACTATGGCTACACCTTC. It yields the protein CASSSPRSAGAHYGYTF.

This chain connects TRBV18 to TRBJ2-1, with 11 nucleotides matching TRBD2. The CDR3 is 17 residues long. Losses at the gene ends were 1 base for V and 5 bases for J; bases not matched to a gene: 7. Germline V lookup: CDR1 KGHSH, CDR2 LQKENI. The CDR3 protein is CASSPRLASGRNNEQFF. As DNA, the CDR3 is TGTGCCAGCTCACCACGATTAGCTAGCGGGAGGAACAATGAGCAGTTCTTC.

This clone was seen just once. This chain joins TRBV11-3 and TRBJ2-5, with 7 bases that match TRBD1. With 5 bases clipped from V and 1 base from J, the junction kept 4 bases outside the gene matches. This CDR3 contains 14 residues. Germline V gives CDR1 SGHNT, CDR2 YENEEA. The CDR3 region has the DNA TGTGCCAGCAGCACGGGACAGAGCCAAGAGACCCAGTACTTC. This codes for CASSTGQSQETQYF.

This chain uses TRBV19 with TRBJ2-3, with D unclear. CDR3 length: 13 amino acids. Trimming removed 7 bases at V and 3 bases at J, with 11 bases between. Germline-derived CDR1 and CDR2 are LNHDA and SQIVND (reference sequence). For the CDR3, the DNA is TGTGCCAGTAAAACCACCGGGACAGATACGCAGTATTTT. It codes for CASKTTGTDTQYF. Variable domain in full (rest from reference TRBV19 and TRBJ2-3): DGGITQSPKYLFRKEGQNVTLSCEQNLNHDAMYWYRQDPGQGLRLIYYSQIVNDFQKGDIAEGYSVSREKKESFPLTVTSAQKNPTAFYLCASKTTGTDTQYFGPGTRLTVL.